The T cell receptor beta chain described here comes from a study of cytomegalovirus exposure and HLA in healthy donors. Study conclusions and caveats: The likely origin of a cluster of highly shared sequence variants was a sequencing artifact. HLA alleles showed associations with 16,951 TCR beta sequences in a later analysis, at a 0.05 false discovery rate. One variant, a missense change in DCLRE1C, was linked in a later analysis to TCR beta V- and J-gene trimming.

Trimming stripped 2 bases from V and 6 bases from J, with 8 bases between. Germline assignment: CDR1 GTSNPN and CDR2 SVGIG (reference sequence). This CDR3 has 12 residues. PCR used 60 Vbeta primers and 13 Jbeta primers. Generated by immunoSEQ multiplex PCR, the TCRdb table keeps only in-frame clones and is missing some. The repertoire consists of around 75,000 clones, with approximately 80% occurring once and the leading ten covering around 3.7%. Notes on this clone: Its specificity is unknown.

The genes are TRBV30 and TRBJ2-1; D possibly corresponds to TRBD1 (6 bases). Sequencing input: PBMCs. The source of this sequence is a man aged 40-49 years in good health and CMV-seronegative. In nucleotides, the CDR3 is TGTGCCTGGAGTATCAGGGGCAATGAGCAGTTCTTC. Protein product: CAWSIRGNEQFF.